This TCR beta chain was identified during a study of early T cells in non-severe SARS-CoV-2 infection. Study in general: Sequenced material consisted of bulk RNA (from unsorted whole blood), and chains were unpaired.

This clonotype occurred a few times. Its target is unknown. The CDR3 loop spans 15 amino acids. J gave up 11 bases and V 6 bases, and 16 bases lay outside the gene matches. CDR1 is DFQATT, CDR2 SNEGSKA, per germline (reference sequence). Points from the study as a whole: VDJdb matching skewed toward anti-spike CD8 responses, missing private and CD4 specificities.

Individual cDNA molecules received unique molecular identifiers. TCRdb independently ran MiXCR on the 5' RACE reads; one entry per CDR3 protein. In the table there are tens of thousands of distinct CDR3 sequences, over 12% of which are singletons. The TCR comes from an adult who was a healthcare worker with PCR-confirmed SARS-CoV-2 infection or an uninfected control (not recorded which). The chain recombines TRBV20-1 with TRBJ2-1, with 10 bases lining up with TRBD1. The sample was whole blood. In DNA, the CDR3 is TGCAGTGCCCAACCGGGACAGGGGTTGTCTGGGCAGCAGTTCTTC. This gives the protein CSAQPGQGLSGQQFF.